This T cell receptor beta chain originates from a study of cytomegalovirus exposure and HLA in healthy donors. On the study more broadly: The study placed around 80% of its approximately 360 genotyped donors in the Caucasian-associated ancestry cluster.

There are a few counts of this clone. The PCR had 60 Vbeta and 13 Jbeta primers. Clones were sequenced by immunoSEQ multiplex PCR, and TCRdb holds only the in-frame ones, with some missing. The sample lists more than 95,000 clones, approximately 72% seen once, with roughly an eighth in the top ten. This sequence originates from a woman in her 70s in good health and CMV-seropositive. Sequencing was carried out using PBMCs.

The CDR3 coding sequence is TGTGCCAGCAGCCCACTAAACTCCTACAATGAGCAGTTCTTC. This translates into CASSPLNSYNEQFF. The chain carries TRBV5-6 and TRBJ2-1, with unresolved D. The CDR3 loop spans 14 amino acids. Trimming cost V 4 bases and J 0 bases, with 8 bases left between them. Germline lookup yields CDR1 SGHDT and CDR2 YYEEEE.